This TCR beta chain was captured by sequencing in a study of cytomegalovirus exposure and HLA in healthy donors. V was cut by 7 bases and J by 3 bases, with 16 bases left in between. This CDR3 spans 15 amino acids. The V gene's germline CDR1 is MNHNS and CDR2 SASEGT. Profiled with immunoSEQ multiplex PCR; TCRdb holds only in-frame clones, not every one. In the table there are hundreds of thousands of clones, just over 85% of which are singletons. The clonotype was recovered from a woman between 18 and 29 years old in good health and CMV-seronegative. This chain uses TRBV6-1 with TRBJ1-5, with a possible D match to TRBD1 (5 bases). Sequencing used PBMCs. CDR3 nucleotides: TGTGCCAGCAACCCTCAGGGTTTAGACAATCAGCCCCAGCATTTT. Translation gives CASNPQGLDNQPQHF.